This is a list of T cell receptor beta chains from one sample in a study of T cells in localized non-small cell lung cancer. Produced via immunoSEQ multiplex PCR; TCRdb's table is partial and in-frame only. Of roughly 89,000 clones listed, approximately 91% are singletons. The sequencing here drew on PBMCs, taken before any cancer treatment. Receptors were obtained from a woman aged 40 to 75 with stage II squamous cell lung carcinoma. The conserved cysteine and the conserved F or W are not part of the CDR3 here.

v_call	cdr3_length	j_call	cdr3_aa
TRBV25-1	15	TRBJ2-7	ASSDQLGAISPYEQY
TRBV18	12	TRBJ1-5	ASSDRQGEPPQH
TRBV7-2	14	TRBJ2-7	ASSRTSGGSSYEQY
TRBV7-6	14	TRBJ2-5	ASSPDGRGHQETQY
TRBV7-9	9	TRBJ2-7	ASSNTYEQY
TRBV19	15	TRBJ1-1	ASSTLGQGDWGTEAF
TRBV5-1	15	TRBJ2-1	ASSVWGGAVAVDFMF
TRBV6-1	12	TRBJ1-4	ASSERGRDEKLF
TRBV5-6	12	TRBJ1-1	ASSPRTRNTEAF
TRBV10-3	13	TRBJ1-4	AISYLTGPNEKLF
TRBV2	13	TRBJ1-2	ASSETDRASYGYT
TRBV29-1	11	TRBJ2-7	SVEGGSIAEQY
TRBV16	12	TRBJ1-1	ASSRDRIPQEAF
TRBV19	12	TRBJ1-4	ASSMRGTNEKLF
TRBV4-1	14	TRBJ1-5	ASSQVGRGTNQPQH
TRBV6-1	15	TRBJ1-1	ASSEVGFRGETTEAF
TRBV5-5	10	TRBJ1-5	ASSLVGQPQH
TRBV19	17	TRBJ2-2	ASSHLGQGSSVLAGELF
TRBV5-6	13	TRBJ1-4	ASSLLAGVGEKLF
TRBV5-1	12	TRBJ1-1	ASSAEGGDTEAF
TRBV2	14	TRBJ1-5	ASSEGGWTENQPQH
TRBV25-1	13	TRBJ1-4	ASKEGDLRREKLF
TRBV2	13	TRBJ2-7	ASSERATYNYEQY
TRBV7-9	16	TRBJ2-7	ASSLAFSGTSGSDEQY
TRBV7-9	13	TRBJ1-1	ASSLGGGWDTEAF
TRBV19	14	TRBJ1-1	ASSIVGDSKNTEAF
TRBV19	13	TRBJ2-7	ASSIEAGGSYEQY
TRBV5-4	13	TRBJ2-1	ASTRGAGNYNEQF
TRBV10-1	11	TRBJ1-1	ASSESSRAEAF
TRBV6-1	13	TRBJ1-5	ASMVGTLPNQPQH
TRBV13	13	TRBJ2-3	ASSPYRGGDNTQY